The 13 T cell receptor beta chains below come from one sample, sequenced in a study of T cells in Graves' hyperthyroidism and ophthalmopathy. It was RNA transcripts that yielded the amplified TCR beta CDR3 regions. The HTBI primer set drove a first-round RT-PCR of the TCR CDR3. MiXCR was run by TCRdb on the multiplex PCR reads, yielding one entry per CDR3 protein. The table shows 500,000 to 650,000 distinct CDR3 sequences, with 15% to 20% occurring only once. The sample was blood. The receptors were gathered from a man between 40 and 49 years old with Graves' ophthalmopathy.

This clonotype was detected a few times. V gene TRBV25-1 combines with J gene TRBJ2-1; 8 bases are shared with TRBD2. Trimming cost V 4 bases and J 4 bases; bases outside gene matches: 9. This CDR3 region has 16 residues. The germline gives CDR1 MGHDK, CDR2 SYGVNS. The CDR3 region is CASSALTIAGYNEQFF. The DNA of the CDR3 is TGTGCCAGCAGTGCGTTAACGATAGCGGGATACAATGAGCAGTTCTTC.

This chain links TRBV24-1 with TRBJ1-2; unclear D gene. Trimming left V 2 bases short and J 0 bases short, with 6 bases between. CDR1 and CDR2 from the germline V gene are KGHDR and SFDVKD. CDR3 length equals 14 residues. CDR3 nucleotides: TGTGCCACCAGTGATTGGACCGCTAACTATGGCTACACCTTC. This encodes CATSDWTANYGYTF.

This sequence joins TRBV3-1 and TRBJ1-2; D not certain. The CDR3 extends over 15 amino acids. The germline V and J ends were trimmed by 4 bases and 2 bases, with 14 bases remaining between them. Germline loops: CDR1 LGHDT, CDR2 YNNKEL (reference sequence). The CDR3 region is CASSLQLTENYGYTF. The CDR3 DNA is TGTGCCAGCAGCCTGCAGCTGACGGAAAACTATGGCTACACCTTC.

This chain connects TRBV29-1 to TRBJ2-1; no clear D gene. Germline values: CDR1 SQVTM, CDR2 ANQGSEA. Trimming took 7 bases from V and 8 from J, leaving 15 bases between them. The CDR3 is 12 amino acids. The CDR3 bases are TGCAGCGCCCTAAGGCCTGGGGATGAGCAGTTCTTC. It translates to CSALRPGDEQFF.

This clonotype was detected ten times or more. The chain couples TRBV5-6 to TRBJ2-7; TRBD2 agrees at 16 bases. Germline trimming cut 3 bases from V and 5 bases from J; bases unmatched to any gene: 2. The CDR3 length is 15 residues. From germline, CDR1 is SGHDT and CDR2 YYEEEE. DNA of the CDR3: TGTGCCAGCAGCTCGGGACTAGCGGGGGGGAACGAGCAGTACTTC. Amino acid sequence: CASSSGLAGGNEQYF.

In this sample, this clonotype turned up many times. J is TRBJ1-6 and V is TRBV7-2; 9 bases fit TRBD1. Trimming at V came to 1 base and at J to 10 bases, leaving 5 bases not matched to a gene. The CDR3 spans 15 residues. Germline V lookup: CDR1 SGHTA, CDR2 FQGNSA. CDR3: CASSLDGTGRSPLHF. Here the CDR3 DNA reads TGTGCCAGCAGCTTAGACGGGACAGGGCGCTCACCCCTCCACTTT.

The genes are TRBV12-3 or TRBV12-4 and TRBJ2-3; no definite D call. This CDR3 is 12 amino acids long. The V and J ends lost 10 bases and 2 bases respectively, with 10 bases between them. Here the CDR3 DNA reads TGTGCCACCCTGTCGGACACAGATACGCAGTATTTT. It translates to CATLSDTDTQYF.

The chain recombines TRBV12-3 or TRBV12-4 with TRBJ1-5; 10 positions agree with TRBD1. The trim removed 5 bases at V and 0 bases at J, leaving 7 bases unmatched. The CDR3 is made up of 17 amino acids. CDR3 protein: CASSDGDRGYSNQPQHF. The CDR3 nucleotides read TGTGCCAGCAGTGATGGGGACAGGGGTTATAGCAATCAGCCCCAGCATTTT.

This clonotype has a count of ten or more. V and J are TRBV11-3 and TRBJ2-2; D remains unclear. Trimming removed 5 bases at V and 9 bases at J, with 10 bases between. The CDR3 contains 12 residues. Germline values: CDR1 SGHNT, CDR2 YENEEA. The CDR3 is CASSAGERELFF. The CDR3 DNA sequence: TGTGCCAGCAGCGCAGGAGAACGGGAGCTGTTTTTT.

V gene TRBV20-1 combines with J gene TRBJ2-1; 9 bases align to TRBD2. The CDR3 is 15 residues long. The V gene end was trimmed by 2 bases and the J gene end by 5 bases; junction bases not matched to a gene: 7. Germline V gene sequence: CDR1 DFQATT, CDR2 SNEGSKA (reference sequence). The chain's CDR3 is CSARNAGGPNNEQFF. CDR3 DNA: TGCAGTGCTAGAAACGCGGGAGGGCCCAACAATGAGCAGTTCTTC.

This clonotype has a handful of counts. CDR3 DNA: TGTGCCAGCACTCGGAAGAACACTGAAGCTTTCTTT. Translated: CASTRKNTEAFF. The chain uses TRBV6-2 or TRBV6-3 and TRBJ1-1, with unresolved D. Per germline, CDR1 MNHEY and CDR2 SVGEGT. The CDR3 extends over 12 amino acids. Trimming shortened V by 7 bases and J by 1 base, and 7 bases separated the two germline ends.

At least ten counts were recorded for this clonotype. The rearrangement uses TRBV3-1 and TRBJ1-1; D not resolved. The CDR3 sequence is 13 residues long. Germline V CDR1 and CDR2: LGHDT, YNNKEL (reference sequence). Trimming left V 3 bases short and J 3 bases short, with 8 bases between. CDR3 nucleotide sequence: TGTGCCAGCAGCCATACAGCGTACACTGAAGCTTTCTTT. This encodes CASSHTAYTEAFF.

The V gene is TRBV7-6, the J gene TRBJ1-1, with 7 nucleotides matching TRBD1. The germline gives CDR1 SGHVS, CDR2 FNYEAQ. V shed 0 bases and J 6 bases; nucleotides not matched to a gene: 10. CDR3 length: 16 residues. CDR3 loop: CASSLAWTGGTSEAFF. Here the CDR3 DNA reads TGTGCCAGCAGCTTAGCCTGGACAGGTGGAACGTCTGAAGCTTTCTTT.